Listed here are 28 T cell receptor beta chains from one sample, sequenced in a study of T cell changes during pregnancy in multiple sclerosis (dated by TCRdb to 2018 to 2020). The receptor library was made with the immunoSEQ multiplex PCR assay. TCRdb's version of the immuneACCESS table is confined to in-frame rearrangements and falls short of the full clone set. An unresolved V gene accounts for under half of the shortfall where checked; the remainder is of unknown origin. The sample has 69,000 or so clones on record, roughly 91% of them singletons. 1.4% of the sample comes from the top ten. The sequences come from peripheral blood, collected in the third trimester of pregnancy. The receptors were gathered from a female donor with multiple sclerosis, enrolled in a pregnancy study.

In the case of this clone: One junction end disagrees with the germline gene, perhaps due to a read error. This sequence joins TRBV7-7 and TRBJ2-7; tentatively, D is TRBD2 (5 bases). Germline CDR1 is SSHAT and CDR2 is FNYEAQ (reference sequence). The length of the CDR3 is 13 residues. CDR3 region: CASSLVAWSKQYF. The CDR3 nucleotides read TGTGCTAGCAGCTTAGTAGCGTGGTCCAAGCAGTACTTC.

The chain is built from TRBV2 and TRBJ1-6; TRBD1 is a possible D gene (6 bases). CDR1 SNHLY and CDR2 FYNNEI come from the germline V gene. The V gene lost 4 bases and the J gene lost 5 bases, with 15 bases spanning the gap. The CDR3 is 16 residues long. The CDR3 region is CASSGLGARDNSPLHF. The CDR3 DNA sequence: TGTGCCAGCAGTGGACTGGGGGCGCGGGATAATTCACCCCTCCACTTT.

This chain uses TRBV11-2 with TRBJ1-2, with D maybe TRBD1 (5 bases). In germline, CDR1 is SGHAT, CDR2 FQNNGV. The CDR3 is made up of 14 amino acids. V was shortened by 1 base and J by 3 bases, with 9 bases between the two germline ends. This CDR3 reads CASSLGGSHYGYTF. The DNA of the CDR3 is TGTGCCAGCAGCTTAGGGGGCAGCCACTATGGCTACACCTTC.

This chain joins TRBV2 and TRBJ2-7; D possibly corresponds to TRBD1 (6 bases). The CDR3 extends over 15 amino acids. V lost 4 bases and J lost 0, with 13 bases in between. Germline assignment: CDR1 SNHLY and CDR2 FYNNEI. The CDR3 is CASSAGTSGSYEQYF. CDR3 bases: TGTGCCAGCAGTGCCGGGACAAGTGGCTCCTACGAGCAGTACTTC.

The chain has TRBV5-1 and TRBJ1-4; D not certain. Trimming left V 1 base short and J 8 bases short, with 12 bases between. CDR1 SGHRS and CDR2 YFSETQ come from the germline V gene. This CDR3 has 14 amino acids. The CDR3 sequence is CASSLIETPEKLFF. CDR3 in DNA: TGCGCCAGCAGCTTGATTGAGACACCGGAAAAACTGTTTTTT.

This chain's CDR3 is CASSFLTGVNYGYTF. CDR3 sequence (DNA): TGCGCCAGCAGCTTCCTTACAGGGGTAAACTATGGCTACACCTTC. The chain has TRBV5-1 and TRBJ1-2, with 7 bases lining up with TRBD1. Germline V gene data show CDR1 as SGHRS and CDR2 as YFSETQ. V lost 2 bases, J lost 2 bases, and 6 bases stayed unmatched. This CDR3 spans 15 amino acids.

V and J are TRBV9 and TRBJ2-7; D perhaps matches TRBD1 (6 bases). Looked up from germline, CDR1 is SGDLS and CDR2 is YYNGEE. Trimming removed 4 bases at V and 6 bases at J, with 17 bases between. This CDR3 contains 14 residues. Here the CDR3 reads CASSPRASRGEQYF. CDR3 bases: TGTGCCAGCAGCCCGCGGGCATCCAGGGGCGAGCAGTACTTC.

This rearrangement joins TRBV5-1 to TRBJ2-1; D remains unclear. Germline V gene data show CDR1 as SGHRS and CDR2 as YFSETQ. This CDR3 contains 16 residues. Trimming left V 0 bases short and J 3 bases short, with 13 bases between. CDR3 loop: CASSLVAERGYNEQFF. The CDR3 DNA reads TGCGCCAGCAGCTTGGTTGCGGAGCGAGGCTACAATGAGCAGTTCTTC.

The chain's CDR3 is CASSKQGTQPQHF. Written as DNA, the CDR3 is TGTGCCAGCAGTAAACAGGGGACTCAGCCCCAGCATTTT. This rearrangement joins TRBV7-2 to TRBJ1-5; 7 nucleotides agree with TRBD1. This CDR3 contains 13 residues. CDR1 is SGHTA, CDR2 FQGNSA, per germline. V lost 6 bases and J lost 6; bases outside the gene matches: 5.

This chain joins TRBV5-5 and TRBJ1-6; tentatively, D is TRBD1 (5 bases). The CDR3 spans 15 residues. The germline V gene has CDR1 SGHKS and CDR2 YYEKEE (reference sequence). V lost 1 base and J 7 bases, leaving 12 bases between the germline ends. CDR3 amino acids: CASSLSRQNNSPLHF. Here the CDR3 DNA reads TGTGCCAGCAGCTTGTCCCGACAGAACAATTCACCCCTCCACTTT. The entire variable domain, with the rest obtained from reference TRBV5-5 and TRBJ1-6, is as follows: DAGVTQSPTHLIKTRGQQVTLRCSPISGHKSVSWYQQVLGQGPQFIFQYYEKEERGRGNFPDRFSARQFPNYSSELNVNALLLGDSALYLCASSLSRQNNSPLHFGNGTRLTVT.

V and J are TRBV5-1 and TRBJ2-1, with 8 positions matching TRBD2. The CDR3 totals 16 residues. Germline CDR1 SGHRS, CDR2 YFSETQ. With 4 bases clipped from V and 2 bases from J, the junction kept 8 bases outside the gene matches. CDR3 protein: CASSLAGGGAYNEQFF. The CDR3 coding sequence is TGCGCCAGCAGCCTTGCGGGGGGAGGCGCCTACAATGAGCAGTTCTTC.

This clone occurred once. The V call is TRBV5-1, the J call TRBJ1-1; D uncertain. CDR3 size: 12 residues. The ends were cut back, 3 bases at V and 1 base at J, with 4 bases in the middle. Germline V gene lookup returns CDR1 SGHRS and CDR2 YFSETQ. CDR3: CASSSGNTEAFF. CDR3 DNA sequence: TGCGCCAGCAGCTCCGGGAACACTGAAGCTTTCTTT.

This rearrangement joins TRBV7-9 to TRBJ1-2; D not resolved. The CDR3 sequence is 12 residues long. Germline V gene lookup returns CDR1 SEHNR and CDR2 FQNEAQ (reference sequence). The ends were cut back, 5 bases at V and 8 bases at J, with 12 bases in the middle. This chain's CDR3 is CASSPLGRGYTF. The DNA for the CDR3 is TGTGCCAGCAGCCCACTTGGGAGGGGCTACACCTTC.

The rearrangement joins TRBV27 to TRBJ2-7, with unresolved D. CDR3 length: 13 amino acids. Looked up from germline, CDR1 is MNHEY and CDR2 is SMNVEV (reference sequence). Trimming stripped 3 bases from V and 0 bases from J, with 6 bases between. The CDR3 DNA is TGTGCCAGCAGTTTTCACAGCTCCTACGAGCAGTACTTC. Translating gives CASSFHSSYEQYF.

J is TRBJ1-2 and V is TRBV9; weak D call: TRBD1 (5 bases). V lost 0 bases and J 8 bases, leaving 20 bases between the germline ends. Germline assignment: CDR1 SGDLS and CDR2 YYNGEE. This CDR3 has 16 amino acids. In DNA, the CDR3 is TGTGCCAGCAGCGTAGATTCAGGGAATTTGGAGAAAGGCTACACCTTC. This codes for CASSVDSGNLEKGYTF.

Points on this clone: The CDR3 end shows no conserved phenylalanine or tryptophan, and so a read error is likely. Because the CDR3's place on the DNA is in doubt, the DNA is left out and the CDR3 is given as listed by TCRdb. V and J are TRBV27 and TRBJ2-7; the D segment call TRBD1 is taken from the table without a DNA check. The germline gives CDR1 MNHEY, CDR2 SMNVEV (reference sequence). With termini counted, the CDR3 has 9 amino acids. CDR3 sequence reads: CASSLRDRS.

The chain uses TRBV11-3 and TRBJ2-3; the D gene is possibly TRBD1 (6 bases). Germline CDR1 and CDR2: SGHNT and YENEEA. The CDR3 extends over 16 amino acids. Trimming cost V 1 base and J 4 bases, with 15 bases left between them. This CDR3 reads CASSLGAWGRPDTQYF. The CDR3 DNA reads as TGTGCCAGCAGCTTAGGGGCGTGGGGGCGGCCAGATACGCAGTATTTT.

This clone was observed once. The V and J genes are TRBV18 and TRBJ2-6; TRBD1 agrees at 9 bases. The CDR3 length is 18 residues. Germline lookup yields CDR1 KGHSH and CDR2 LQKENI. The J segment lost 1 base and the V segment lost 6 bases, leaving 10 bases of the junction unmatched. CDR3: CASSKRGGTGSGANVLTF. CDR3 sequence (DNA): TGTGCCAGCTCTAAGCGAGGCGGGACAGGGTCTGGGGCCAACGTCCTGACTTTC.

The rearrangement uses TRBV29-1 and TRBJ2-1; 8 nucleotides agree with TRBD2. Germline V lookup: CDR1 SQVTM, CDR2 ANQGSEA. V shed 0 bases, J shed 6 bases, and the junction held 13 bases outside the gene matches. The CDR3 totals 17 residues. CDR3: CSVEDPYSGLGINEQFF. The CDR3 DNA reads as TGCAGCGTTGAAGATCCTTATTCGGGACTAGGTATCAATGAGCAGTTCTTC.

The rearrangement uses TRBV5-6 and TRBJ1-2; 9 bases agree with TRBD1. J gave up 3 bases and V 3 bases, and 3 bases lay outside the gene matches. CDR3 length: 14 amino acids. The germline CDR1 and CDR2 sequences are SGHDT and YYEEEE. This chain's CDR3 is CASSSGQGDYGYTF. CDR3 in DNA: TGTGCCAGCAGCTCGGGACAGGGTGACTATGGCTACACCTTC.

J is TRBJ2-2 and V is TRBV18; the match to TRBD1 covers 12 bases. Trimming cost V 2 bases and J 3 bases; bases outside gene matches: 7. Germline CDR1 is KGHSH and CDR2 is LQKENI. This CDR3 has 18 amino acids. CDR3 in amino acids: CASSPYGTGGADTGELFF. In DNA, the CDR3 is TGTGCCAGCTCACCATACGGGACAGGGGGCGCGGACACCGGGGAGCTGTTTTTT.

The table lists this clone with a count of one. The chain uses TRBV5-1 and TRBJ1-2, with TRBD1 matching over 7 bases. The length of the CDR3 is 16 residues. V lost 4 bases and J lost 11; bases outside the gene matches: 20. Per germline, CDR1 SGHRS and CDR2 YFSETQ. This CDR3 is CASSRIIPGQSLSYTF. For the CDR3, the DNA is TGCGCCAGCAGCCGTATCATTCCGGGACAGAGTCTAAGTTACACCTTC.

The DNA of the CDR3 is TGTGCCTGGAGGGAGGGGTATGGTGGCTACACCTTC. Amino acids: CAWREGYGGYTF. The J gene is TRBJ1-2, the V gene TRBV30; tentative D call: TRBD1 (5 bases). CDR1 is GTSNPN, CDR2 SVGIG, per germline (reference sequence). The CDR3 contains 12 residues. V lost 3 bases, J lost 7 bases, and 12 bases lay in between.

The gene calls are TRBV10-3 and TRBJ1-2; 8 positions agree with TRBD1. CDR1 and CDR2 from the germline V gene are ENHRY and SYGVKD. CDR3 length: 13 amino acids. V shed 5 bases, J shed 7 bases, and the junction held 6 bases outside the gene matches. As DNA, the CDR3 is TGTGCCATCAGTAAACCACAGGGGGGTGGCTACACCTTC. Amino acid sequence: CAISKPQGGGYTF.

This clone was counted a single time. The chain combines TRBV13 with TRBJ2-7; D is undetermined. V dropped 6 bases and J dropped 0 bases, with 6 bases sitting between them. The CDR3 length is 12 residues. The germline CDR1 and CDR2 sequences are PRHDT and FYEKMQ (reference sequence). The DNA for the CDR3 is TGTGCCAGCAGTTCCAGCTCCTACGAGCAGTACTTC. Translation: CASSSSSYEQYF. Full variable domain (remainder filled in from reference TRBV13 and TRBJ2-7): AAGVIQSPRHLIKEKRETATLKCYPIPRHDTVYWYQQGPGQDPQFLISFYEKMQSDKGSIPDRFSAQQFSDYHSELNMSSLELGDSALYFCASSSSSYEQYFGPGTRLTVT.

The chain recombines TRBV28 with TRBJ1-1; 7 nucleotides match TRBD1. CDR1 is MDHEN and CDR2 is SYDVKM in the germline V gene. The CDR3 loop spans 15 amino acids. V lost 5 bases and J lost 1; bases outside the gene matches: 7. The CDR3 DNA reads as TGTGCCAGCAGTGGAGGGGACAGTCAGAACACTGAAGCTTTCTTT. It specifies CASSGGDSQNTEAFF.

The V call is TRBV6-6, the J call TRBJ2-7, with D perhaps matching TRBD1 (5 bases). The CDR3 is 15 residues long. Trimming left V 0 bases short and J 7 bases short, with 16 bases between. CDR1 is MNHNY and CDR2 is SVGAGI in the germline V gene (reference sequence). The chain's CDR3 is CASSYSRTRGMEQYF. As DNA, the CDR3 is TGTGCCAGCAGTTACTCAAGGACAAGGGGTATGGAGCAGTACTTC.

The V gene is TRBV4-3, the J gene TRBJ2-7; 10 nucleotides align to TRBD1. The germline V gene encodes CDR1 LGHNA and CDR2 YSLEER. This CDR3 is built from 22 residues. Trimming at V came to 4 bases and at J to 0 bases, leaving 24 bases not matched to a gene. CDR3 bases: TGCGCCAGCAGCCGATTACCTTTCACCGGGACAGGGGTTCTTAGCGGCTCCTACGAGCAGTACTTC. It yields the protein CASSRLPFTGTGVLSGSYEQYF.